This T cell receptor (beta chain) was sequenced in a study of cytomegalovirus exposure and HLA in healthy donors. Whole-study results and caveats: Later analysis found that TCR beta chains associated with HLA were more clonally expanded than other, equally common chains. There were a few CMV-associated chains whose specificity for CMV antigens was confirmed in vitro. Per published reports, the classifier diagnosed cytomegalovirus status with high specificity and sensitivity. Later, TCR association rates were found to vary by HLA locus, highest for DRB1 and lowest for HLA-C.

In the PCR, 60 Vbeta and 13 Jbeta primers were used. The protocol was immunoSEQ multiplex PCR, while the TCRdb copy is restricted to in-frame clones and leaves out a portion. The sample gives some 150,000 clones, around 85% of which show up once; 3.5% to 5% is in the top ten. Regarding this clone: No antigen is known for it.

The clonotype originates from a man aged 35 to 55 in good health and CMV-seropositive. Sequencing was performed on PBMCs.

The CDR3 DNA reads TGCGCCAGCAGCGGCCAACTAGCGGAGAAGGAGCAGTTCTTC. It translates to CASSGQLAEKEQFF. V usage is TRBV4-1 and J usage is TRBJ2-1; 8 nucleotides match TRBD2. The CDR3 is 14 amino acids. V lost 5 bases and J lost 10; bases outside the gene matches: 10. The germline V gene encodes CDR1 MGHRA and CDR2 YSYEKL.